These 24 T cell receptor beta chains were sequenced from one sample in a study of T cells in Graves' hyperthyroidism and ophthalmopathy. TCR beta CDR3 region amplification was performed from RNA transcripts. With the HTBI primer set, the TCR CDR3 went through a first round of RT-PCR. Each CDR3 protein gets one entry after TCRdb re-called the multiplex PCR reads with MiXCR. The table records under 250,000 distinct CDR3 sequences, around 26% of them present only once. Material for sequencing was blood. Every receptor here comes from a middle-aged woman with Graves' ophthalmopathy.

The genes are TRBV7-9 and TRBJ1-6; 7 nucleotides align to TRBD1. Per germline, CDR1 SEHNR and CDR2 FQNEAQ (reference sequence). Trimming at V came to 5 bases and at J to 4 bases, leaving 8 bases not matched to a gene. The CDR3 is 16 amino acids. CDR3 residues: CASSLPTGQYNSPLHF. The CDR3 nucleotides are TGTGCCAGCAGCCTACCGACAGGGCAGTATAATTCACCCCTCCACTTT.

This clonotype has a count of ten or more. This chain connects TRBV4-1 to TRBJ1-1; D is unresolved. The CDR3 is made up of 12 amino acids. Germline lookup yields CDR1 MGHRA and CDR2 YSYEKL. Trimming stripped 1 base from V and 6 bases from J, with 6 bases between. The CDR3 loop reads CASSQVRSEAFF. The CDR3, as DNA: TGCGCCAGCAGCCAAGTGAGGTCTGAAGCTTTCTTT.

J is TRBJ1-2 and V is TRBV6-2 or TRBV6-3; D is undetermined. There are 13 residues in the CDR3. V was pared by 4 bases and J by 7 bases, with 13 bases between. The V gene's germline CDR1 is MNHEY and CDR2 SVGEGT. The CDR3 region is CASSWTAPSGYTF. The CDR3 DNA is TGTGCCAGCAGTTGGACCGCTCCATCTGGCTACACCTTC.

This clonotype was detected many times. The chain uses TRBV12-3 or TRBV12-4 and TRBJ2-5, with 8 bases fitting TRBD2. The CDR3 consists of 13 residues. Unmatched junction bases numbered 8, after V lost 7 bases and J lost 7 bases. The CDR3 loop is CASTTTSVGTQYF. Written as DNA, the CDR3 is TGTGCCAGCACCACGACTAGCGTGGGGACCCAGTACTTC.

This clonotype was seen at least ten times. The genes are TRBV3-1 and TRBJ2-7; 7 nucleotides line up with TRBD2. This CDR3 spans 14 amino acids. Germline V gives CDR1 LGHDT, CDR2 YNNKEL (reference sequence). The ends lost 3 bases at V and 5 bases at J; junction bases unmatched: 7. The CDR3 here is CASSQRAGEHEQYF. CDR3 DNA sequence: TGTGCCAGCAGCCAGAGGGCGGGAGAACACGAGCAGTACTTC.

This clonotype has ten or more counts. The chain combines TRBV28 with TRBJ1-5; 9 bases map to TRBD1. V trimming: 2 bases; J trimming: 6 bases; junction bases outside the gene matches: 8. Germline CDR1 reads MDHEN; CDR2 reads SYDVKM. There are 16 residues in the CDR3. The CDR3 region has the DNA TGTGCCAGCAGTTTAATCGAGGGACAGGGAGCTCAGCCCCAGCATTTT. Translating it yields CASSLIEGQGAQPQHF.

This clonotype appeared many times. V is TRBV6-5 and J is TRBJ2-7; possibly TRBD2 for D (7 bases). The length of the CDR3 is 15 residues. Germline V lookup: CDR1 MNHEY, CDR2 SVGAGI. V was trimmed by 2 bases and J by 2 bases, leaving 13 bases between them. The CDR3 is CASSYGGAETYEQYF. The CDR3 bases are TGTGCCAGCAGTTACGGGGGGGCCGAGACCTACGAGCAGTACTTC.

Of note for this clonotype: One junction end does not reproduce the germline sequence, and a read error may be involved. The chain has TRBV28 and TRBJ1-5; D not certain. This CDR3 spans 12 amino acids. CDR1 is MDHEN and CDR2 is SYDVKM in the germline V gene. The CDR3 spells CASSPHTPPRHF. CDR3 sequence (DNA): TGTGCCAGCAGTCCCCACACCCCGCCCCGGCATTTT.

This clonotype was recorded at least ten times. The chain has TRBV19 and TRBJ2-2; unclear D gene. V was trimmed by 6 bases and J by 3 bases, leaving 5 bases between them. This CDR3 region has 12 residues. Germline V gene data show CDR1 as LNHDA and CDR2 as SQIVND (reference sequence). The CDR3 DNA follows: TGTGCCAGTAGACAGTACACCGGGGAGCTGTTTTTT. Translating it yields CASRQYTGELFF.

The sample holds a few counts of this clonotype. In this CDR3 the conserved last residue, phenylalanine or tryptophan, is missing, so a read error is likely. The chain combines TRBV9 with TRBJ1-3, with a possible D match to TRBD1 (6 bases). CDR3 size: 16 residues. V lost 0 bases, J lost 2 bases, and 12 bases lay in between. CDR1 and CDR2 from the germline V gene are SGDLS and YYNGEE. The CDR3 protein is CASSVAGGSAGNTIYS. For the CDR3, the DNA is TGTGCCAGCAGCGTAGCGGGGGGCTCCGCTGGAAACACCATATATTCT.

This clonotype was seen at least ten times. The chain recombines TRBV28 with TRBJ1-5; unclear D gene. Germline V gene data show CDR1 as MDHEN and CDR2 as SYDVKM. The CDR3 is 14 residues long. Trimming shortened V by 3 bases and J by 2 bases, and 8 bases separated the two germline ends. The chain's CDR3 is CASSFRWGNQPQHF. CDR3 DNA sequence: TGTGCCAGCAGTTTCCGGTGGGGCAATCAGCCCCAGCATTTT.

This clonotype was seen many times. V is TRBV11-2 and J is TRBJ2-7; D is undetermined. Germline assignment: CDR1 SGHAT and CDR2 FQNNGV. V lost 3 bases, J lost 0 bases, and 15 bases lay in between. This CDR3 comprises 16 residues. The CDR3 bases are TGTGCCAGCAGCTTGGACGTGGCGTCCAGCTCCTACGAGCAGTACTTC. Translating gives CASSLDVASSSYEQYF.

Many counts were recorded for this clonotype. The chain couples TRBV10-3 to TRBJ2-2, with a tentative D call TRBD1 (6 bases). The CDR3 length is 15 residues. Trimming removed 3 bases from V and 5 bases from J, with 13 bases in between. CDR1 ENHRY and CDR2 SYGVKD come from the germline V gene. The CDR3 DNA sequence: TGTGCCATCAGTGAATGGAACAGGGTGACCGGGGAGCTGTTTTTT. This sequence encodes CAISEWNRVTGELFF.

In this sample, this clonotype turned up many times. This chain links TRBV20-1 with TRBJ1-3; no firm D call. The CDR3 loop spans 15 amino acids. Germline CDR1 reads DFQATT; CDR2 reads SNEGSKA (reference sequence). V dropped 0 bases and J dropped 0 bases, with 9 bases sitting between them. The DNA of the CDR3 is TGCAGTGCTAGAGATCCGGCAGCCTCTGGAAACACCATATATTTT. This gives the protein CSARDPAASGNTIYF.

This clonotype showed up many times. The chain employs TRBV18 and TRBJ2-5; a possible D gene is TRBD1 (6 bases). Germline V CDR1 and CDR2: KGHSH, LQKENI. V shed 3 bases and J shed 6 bases, with 14 bases lying between them. This CDR3 is built from 14 residues. The CDR3 loop is CASSPLRDKQTQYF. CDR3 in DNA: TGTGCCAGCTCACCCCTCCGGGACAAACAGACCCAGTACTTC.

There are many counts of this clonotype. The rearrangement links TRBV28 to TRBJ1-5, with 8 bases fitting TRBD1. The junction had 7 bases not matched to a gene; V was cut back by 7 bases and J by 2 bases. Per germline, CDR1 MDHEN and CDR2 SYDVKM. The CDR3 sequence is 15 residues long. The CDR3 bases are TGTGCCAGCAAAAAACCAGGGGGCGGCAATCAGCCCCAGCATTTT. Protein: CASKKPGGGNQPQHF.

Many counts were recorded for this clonotype. The junction and the germline gene differ at one end; a read error may be behind it. The CDR3 DNA reads as TGTGCCACCAGTGGTTTGGGGGCCGGAGAGACCCAGTACTTC. Its protein product is CATSGLGAGETQYF. The V call is TRBV24-1, the J call TRBJ2-5; D is possibly TRBD1 (6 bases). CDR3 length: 14 amino acids. Germline CDR1 reads KGHDR; CDR2 reads SFDVKD.

This clonotype was recorded many times. This chain uses TRBV5-1 with TRBJ2-2; 8 bases are a match to TRBD2. CDR1 is SGHRS, CDR2 YFSETQ, per germline. The CDR3 length is 17 residues. V lost 4 bases, J lost 4 bases, and 12 bases stayed unmatched. The CDR3 loop reads CASSPRGGGTATGELFF. In nucleotides, the CDR3 is TGCGCCAGCAGCCCCCGGGGGGGGGGGACGGCCACCGGGGAGCTGTTTTTT. Supplemented by reference TRBV5-1 and TRBJ2-2, the full variable domain reads KAGVTQTPRYLIKTRGQQVTLSCSPISGHRSVSWYQQTPGQGLQFLFEYFSETQRNKGNFPGRFSGRQFSNSRSEMNVSTLELGDSALYLCASSPRGGGTATGELFFGEGSRLTVL.

V and J are TRBV11-1 and TRBJ2-2; D not resolved. The CDR3 is 16 amino acids. CDR1 is SGHAT and CDR2 is FQDESV in the germline V gene (reference sequence). The V gene lost 3 bases and the J gene lost 1 base, with 12 bases spanning the gap. The CDR3: CASSFPDPENTGELFF. The CDR3 region has the DNA TGTGCCAGCAGCTTCCCAGACCCCGAGAACACCGGGGAGCTGTTTTTT.

The rearrangement joins TRBV12-3 or TRBV12-4 to TRBJ2-2, with D unresolved. With 5 bases removed from V and 1 base from J, the gap between germline ends came to 14 bases. The CDR3 totals 16 residues. The DNA for the CDR3 is TGTGCCAGCAGTCTTACAGTAATCCGGAACACCGGGGAGCTGTTTTTT. Residues: CASSLTVIRNTGELFF.

This clonotype was detected many times. This rearrangement joins TRBV6-2 or TRBV6-3 to TRBJ2-6, with D perhaps being TRBD1 or TRBD2 (6 bases each). V was trimmed by 4 bases and J by 4 bases, leaving 26 bases between them. Germline V gene sequence: CDR1 MNHEY, CDR2 SVGEGT. The CDR3 contains 20 residues. DNA for the CDR3: TGTGCCAGCAGTTCCCCGCCCGGCACAGGGAGGCGAGGGGGGGCCAACGTCCTGACTTTC. Translating it yields CASSSPPGTGRRGGANVLTF.

This clonotype was seen many times. The CDR3 sequence is CSVRQGNYEQYF. For the CDR3, the DNA is TGCAGCGTACGACAGGGGAACTACGAGCAGTACTTC. J is TRBJ2-7 and V is TRBV29-1; 8 nucleotides match TRBD1. The CDR3 is 12 amino acids. After removal of 6 bases from V and 3 bases from J, the junction contained 4 bases not matched to a gene. Germline V CDR1 and CDR2: SQVTM, ANQGSEA.

The chain recombines TRBV6-1 with TRBJ1-1; D gene unclear. This CDR3 has 13 residues. The germline V gene has CDR1 MNHNS and CDR2 SASEGT. Trimming pared 7 bases from V and 3 bases from J, leaving 12 bases between. As DNA, the CDR3 is TGTGCCAGCATCTATCTCTCGGACACTGAAGCTTTCTTT. Protein sequence: CASIYLSDTEAFF.

This clonotype was found many times. V gene TRBV6-1 combines with J gene TRBJ2-5, with a weak D call TRBD1 (6 bases). Germline CDR1 reads MNHNS; CDR2 reads SASEGT. Trimming pared 6 bases from V and 5 bases from J, leaving 13 bases between. This CDR3 has 13 amino acids. CDR3 sequence reads: CASSETGRETQYF. CDR3 nucleotides: TGTGCCAGCAGCGAAACAGGGCGCGAGACCCAGTACTTC.